Sequencing of this T cell receptor beta chain was carried out in a study of shared clonotypes between healthy human individuals (dated by TCRdb to 2018 to 2020). Turning to the overall study: The cohort comprised two women and a few men aged 18 to 49 years. For each donor, three plates each were used for CD4 naive and CD4 memory, two plates were used for CD8 naive, and one plate was used for CD8 memory. To estimate repertoire size and how much clonotype sharing occurs between individuals, the study deeply sequenced the blood TCR repertoires of roughly 5 healthy adults. To increase sequencing depth and limit assay-specific biases, TCR repertoire library preparation and sequencing were carried out by different laboratories using diverse techniques. Each donor's leukapheresis produced roughly between roughly 0.9 and 8.9 billion PBMCs. What the authors observed across the whole study: Because the study included a small number of donors, the genetic and exposure-history diversity represented was limited. Sharing across a handful of donors was observed for about 5% of naive CD4, less than 4% of naive CD8, 2.3% of memory CD4, and approximately 0.41% of memory CD8 clonotypes. Even with the large sequencing depth, rarefaction of the sorted-subset datasets indicated that sequencing was incomplete. Naive subsets generally had larger estimated clonotype richness than memory subsets did. Clonotypes shared by all four sorted-subset donors showed higher generation probabilities than non-shared clonotypes. Pairwise subsampling led to the expectation that sequencing depth would affect the degree of clonotype sharing among donors. Sampling was restricted to blood, and TCR repertoires in tissue are likely to differ from TCR repertoires in blood.

Using the deep immunoSEQ assay, TCR CDR3 regions were amplified from genomic DNA by multiplex PCR. Genomic DNA extracted from each cell subset was distributed evenly over all wells of several immunoSEQ 96-well plates, and each plate served as one replicate. For sorted subsets, 200 to 250 ng of genomic DNA, equivalent to around 29,000 T cell genomes, went into each replicate PCR. Purified libraries were quantified with a Qubit 3.0 fluorometer, sized on a Bioanalyzer 2100, and re-quantified with the KAPA Library Quantification kit. Every immunoSEQ 96-well plate was sequenced on a separate single-read 150-cycle Illumina NextSeq 550 flow cell. As for the original processing: Because the immunoSEQ output held only junctional sequences and lacked quality scores, the filtering could not match the filtering applied to full-length reads. To assign V/J genes and CDR3, sequences were annotated using PyIR, a Python wrapper for IgBLAST v1.9, with IMGT germline references. Reads were filtered out if the reads had weak V/J assignments (E-value above 1e-6), no CDR3, stop codons, out-of-frame junctions, or ambiguous translated residues. A V3J clonotype was defined by an identical inferred V gene, J gene, and CDR3 amino acid sequence. The percentage overlap between two repertoires was calculated by dividing the number of shared unique clonotypes by the size of the smaller repertoire. Richness of each repertoire was evaluated using RTK rarefaction, the Chao1 estimator, and Recon v2.1 estimates of unobserved clonotypes. Generation probabilities were computed with OLGA for all TCRbeta clonotypes obtained by the gDNA method from a handful of donors. TCRdb took this table from immuneACCESS and kept in-frame rearrangements with V and J called. Such tables lack part of the clones; where checked against another copy, unresolved V genes explain under half of the gap, and the rest is unexplained. From that table come the V and J calls and clone size; the DNA was used to work out D and trimming. Recorded for this sample are 2 million to 2.5 million clones; 85% to 95% of them occurred a single time. The biggest ten clones account for 0.35% to 0.5% of the sample.

The germline V gene supplies CDR1 SGHRS and CDR2 YFSETQ. Trimmed from V: 2 bases; trimmed from J: 0 bases; junction bases lacking a gene match: 10. The CDR3 numbers 18 residues from cysteine through phenylalanine. The sequence is cut down to CDR3 DNA, 54 bases in frame from base 1. About this clone itself: This receptor's antigen is unknown. Base qualities are not at hand, and no much larger clone is one base apart.

Healthy HIV-negative adults with no recently reported acute infections or vaccinations were included as donors. Every donor was a Caucasian adult living in Nashville, Tennessee, USA. Magnetic negative selection was used to enrich CD4+ T cells, after which naive cells were positively selected on CD45RA and the negative fraction became the memory subset. After blood collection by leukapheresis, PBMCs were isolated using Ficoll-Histopaque density gradient centrifugation and then cryopreserved in the vapor phase of liquid nitrogen. Purity and quantity of every magnetically sorted T cell population were checked by analytical flow cytometry. From each sorted fraction, genomic DNA was isolated and quantified by UV absorbance on a Nanodrop 2000c.

The sequenced sample was naive CD4+ T cells from PBMCs. The intended sense of this specimen's cell subset or site label: CD45RA+ positively selected. The sequence is built from TRBV5-1 and TRBJ2-3, with 9 central nucleotides matching TRBD2. The sequence was obtained from a man between 18 and 29 years old in good health. Some clones in this sample may be carry-over from other donors' samples. The CDR3 in this case is CASSLAPLAGESTDTQYF. In nucleotides, the sequence is TGCGCCAGCAGCTTAGCCCCATTAGCGGGAGAAAGCACAGATACGCAGTATTTT.